This T cell receptor beta chain was recovered during a study of Ad26.COV2.S vaccination and SARS-CoV-2 variants. Treatment described: about 20 received Ad26.COV2.S at low or high dose, single or two shots; roughly 5 received placebo; per-sample allocation not given. Following the first vaccine or placebo injection, samples were taken on day 63. Profiling relied on immunoSEQ multiplex PCR, and the TCRdb table lists in-frame clones only, not all of them. The profile shows around 400,000 clones, 80% to 95% of them singletons. A word on this clone: Other DNA sequences of this sample code for an identical CDR3.

Trimming removed 2 bases from V and 0 bases from J, with 2 bases in between. The CDR3 is 12 residues long. CDR1 is SGHTA, CDR2 FQGNSA, per germline. This receptor was taken from a person between 18 and 59 years old who received the Ad26.COV2.S COVID-19 vaccine or a placebo. The sample in question was peripheral blood, obtained in a trial of Ad26.COV2.S vaccine versus placebo. This chain joins TRBV7-2 and TRBJ2-7; D gene ambiguous. The CDR3 DNA reads TGTGCCAGCAGCTTAAGCTCCTACGAGCAGTACTTC. It translates to CASSLSSYEQYF.